Listed below are T cell receptor beta chains from one sample, sequenced in a study of blood T cell repertoires in COVID-19. Repertoires were generated with immunoSEQ multiplex PCR, while TCRdb's copy carries only in-frame clones and drops some. The table lists about 130,000 clones, about four fifths of them singletons. What was sequenced was peripheral blood. The receptor set was obtained from a woman in her sixties or seventies with COVID-19, enrolled during active disease. CDR3s include the opening cysteine and the closing phenylalanine or tryptophan. The D gene is left open where the match is weak. Some rows mark clone size as missing; the rest say once, few, many or name a class of expanded clone.

TRBJ1-1,TRBV19,.,.,TGTGCCAGTAGTATTCTTCAGGTGAACACTGAAGCTTTCTTT,CASSILQVNTEAFF
TRBJ1-4,TRBV9,.,.,TGTGCCAGCAGCGTAGATGCGTCCTCCTCAAGCGGTGAAAAACTGTTTTTT,CASSVDASSSSGEKLFF
TRBJ1-2,TRBV6-2/TRBV6-3,few,TRBD1,TGTGCCAGCAGTGGGACAGTTAACTATGGCTACACCTTC,CASSGTVNYGYTF
TRBJ1-4,TRBV19,once,.,TGTGCCAGTAGCAGGGCTAATGAAAAACTGTTTTTT,CASSRANEKLFF
TRBJ2-3,TRBV2,.,TRBD2,TGTGCCAGCAGTGTCAGCGGGGGGGCAGATACGCAGTATTTT,CASSVSGGADTQYF
TRBJ2-6,TRBV7-2,.,.,TGTGCCAGCAGCTTCTTGAGCTCTGGGGCCAACGTCCTGACTTTC,CASSFLSSGANVLTF
TRBJ2-5,TRBV9,.,TRBD2,TGTGCCAGCAGCCCCGCCGGGGAGCGGGGGGGCCTGGAGACCCAGTACTTC,CASSPAGERGGLETQYF
TRBJ1-1,TRBV18,few,TRBD1,TGTGCCAGCTCCGGGACAGGGGTTGAGCCTGAAGCTTTCTTT,CASSGTGVEPEAFF
TRBJ2-7,TRBV20-1,.,TRBD1,TGCTCCCCAGGACAGGGGAACGAGCAGTACTTC,CSPGQGNEQYF
TRBJ2-7,TRBV3-1/TRBV3-2,.,.,TGTGCCAGCAGCCAAACAGGGAGCTACGAGCAGTACTTC,CASSQTGSYEQYF
TRBJ1-1,TRBV28,.,.,TGTGCCAGCTCACAGGGCACTGAAGCTTTCTTT,CASSQGTEAFF
TRBJ2-7,TRBV7-2,many,TRBD1,TGTGCCAGCAGCCTAGGGGGCCGCTACGAGCAGTACTTC,CASSLGGRYEQYF
TRBJ1-4,TRBV12-3/TRBV12-4,few,.,TGTGCCAGCAATCAGGGCCCGGATGAAAAACTGTTTTTT,CASNQGPDEKLFF
TRBJ2-5,TRBV19,.,TRBD1,TGTGCCAGCACCCAGGGGACAGCAGGAGGAGAGACCCAGTACTTC,CASTQGTAGGETQYF
TRBJ2-2,TRBV9,.,.,TGTGCCAGCAGCACCCGACAGGGGCGGGGGACCGGGGAGCTGTTTTTT,CASSTRQGRGTGELFF
TRBJ2-1,TRBV30,.,TRBD1,TGTGCCTGCCCGGGTCAGACAGGGAGAGATGAGCAGTTCTTC,CACPGQTGRDEQFF
TRBJ1-6,TRBV7-2,.,.,TGTGCCAGCAGCTTAGCGGGAGGAGGGGATAATTCACCCCTCCACTTT,CASSLAGGGDNSPLHF
TRBJ1-4,TRBV5-1,.,.,TGCGCCAGCAGCTTGACAGGAAGTGGTGAAAAACTGTTTTTT,CASSLTGSGEKLFF
TRBJ1-2,TRBV7-8,.,.,TGTGCCAGCAGCCACGACAGGACATATGGCTACACCTTC,CASSHDRTYGYTF
TRBJ2-7,TRBV9,.,.,TGTGCCAGCAGCGTAGAGACAGGAAACTCCTACGAGCAGTACTTC,CASSVETGNSYEQYF
TRBJ1-2,TRBV7-2,.,TRBD1,TGTGCCAGCAGCTCCGACGTAGGGACAGGGAGACATGGCTACACCTTC,CASSSDVGTGRHGYTF
TRBJ2-6,TRBV30,.,TRBD1,TGTGCCTGGAGGAATACAGGGGATGGGGCCAACGTCCTGACTTTC,CAWRNTGDGANVLTF
TRBJ1-2,TRBV6-1,.,TRBD1,TGTGCCAGCAGTGAGACAGGGGGTGGCTACACCTTC,CASSETGGGYTF
TRBJ2-5,TRBV11-2,.,TRBD2,TGTGCCAGCAAGCCTTTAGCGGGGGGCGGAGAGACCCAGTACTTC,CASKPLAGGGETQYF
TRBJ2-1,TRBV28,.,.,TGTGCCAGCAGTACCCAGGGGGAGCAGTTCTTC,CASSTQGEQFF
TRBJ1-1,TRBV3-1/TRBV3-2,once,.,TGTGCCAGCAGCCAGCGTCAAAACACTGAAGCTTTCTTT,CASSQRQNTEAFF
TRBJ1-6,TRBV7-6,.,.,TGTGCCAGCAGAAGAGGTTCCTATAATTCACCCCTCCACTTT,CASRRGSYNSPLHF
TRBJ1-2,TRBV5-1,.,.,TGCGCCAGCAGCCCGACCTCAGGGGACTATGGCTACACCTTC,CASSPTSGDYGYTF
TRBJ2-1,TRBV20-1,.,TRBD2,TGCAGTGCTAGTCGACTAGCGGGGGGGAGAAATGAGCAGTTCTTC,CSASRLAGGRNEQFF
TRBJ2-7,TRBV12-3/TRBV12-4,.,TRBD2,TGTGCCAGCAGTTTTTGGGGGGGCGAGCAGTACTTC,CASSFWGGEQYF
TRBJ1-2,TRBV5-6,.,TRBD1,TGTGCCAGCAGCTTGGTGACAGGGAGGACGGAATGGTATGGCTACACCTTC,CASSLVTGRTEWYGYTF
TRBJ2-7,TRBV5-1,.,.,TGCGCCAGCAGCTCCCTTAACGAGCAGTACTTC,CASSSLNEQYF
TRBJ2-7,TRBV7-2,.,.,TGTGCCAGCAGCTCGAGGAACCTTTACGAGCAGTACTTC,CASSSRNLYEQYF
TRBJ1-1,TRBV5-1,.,TRBD1,TGCGCCAGCAGCGATTACAGGGGTGACACTGAAGCTTTCTTT,CASSDYRGDTEAFF
TRBJ1-1,TRBV7-2,.,.,TGTGCCAGCAGCTTATCCGGGAGAGGTACTGAAGCTTTCTTT,CASSLSGRGTEAFF
TRBJ2-1,TRBV10-3,.,.,TGTGCCATCAGTGCAGGGAAAGGGACCTACAATGAGCAGTTCTTC,CAISAGKGTYNEQFF
TRBJ2-2,TRBV2,few,TRBD2,TGTGCCAGCAGACCTGGACTAGCGGGGGCCTTCACCGGGGAGCTGTTTTTT,CASRPGLAGAFTGELFF
TRBJ1-1,TRBV5-4,.,.,TGTGCCAGCAGCTCAACTCAGGACATGAACACTGAAGCTTTCTTT,CASSSTQDMNTEAFF
TRBJ2-1,TRBV10-3,.,TRBD2,TGTGCCATCAGTGGGGTGGGGACTAGCGGGGGGACGAATTCCTACAATGAGCAGTTCTTC,CAISGVGTSGGTNSYNEQFF
TRBJ1-1,TRBV7-8,.,.,TGTGCCAGCAGCCCCAATCTATTGAACACTGAAGCTTTCTTT,CASSPNLLNTEAFF
TRBJ2-7,TRBV4-1,.,.,TGCGCCAGCAGCCAAGTTCAGAGGGACTACGAGCAGTACTTC,CASSQVQRDYEQYF
TRBJ1-1,TRBV5-6,.,.,TGTGCCAGCAGCTTGGAACGGTGGGCCGAAGCTTTCTTT,CASSLERWAEAFF
TRBJ2-3,TRBV7-9,.,TRBD2,TGTGCCAGCATCACTAGCGGGGGGATCACAGATACGCAGTATTTT,CASITSGGITDTQYF
TRBJ2-3,TRBV6-2/TRBV6-3,few,.,TGTGCCAGCAGTTACGTAGGGGGTAGCACAGATACGCAGTATTTT,CASSYVGGSTDTQYF
TRBJ1-6,TRBV30,.,TRBD1,TGTGCCTCCGCGGGACAGTCGAATTCACCCCTCCACTTT,CASAGQSNSPLHF
TRBJ2-4,TRBV2,.,.,TGTGCCAGCAGTGTCCCCGCGGGGCCCAAAAACATTCAGTACTTC,CASSVPAGPKNIQYF
TRBJ2-3,TRBV2,.,.,TGTGCCAGCAGGGGCGGGGACGGGATCACAGATACGCAGTATTTT,CASRGGDGITDTQYF
TRBJ1-5,TRBV2,few,.,TGTGCCAGCAAGTCCCTCGAGTCCGAGGGAAGCAATCAGCCCCAGCATTTT,CASKSLESEGSNQPQHF
TRBJ1-2,TRBV6-1,.,.,TGTGCCAGCAGTGAGGGGCCAGCCAACTATGGCTACACCTTC,CASSEGPANYGYTF
TRBJ1-4,TRBV19,.,.,TGTGCCAGTAGTGCCGGACAGATTTTTAATGAAAAACTGTTTTTT,CASSAGQIFNEKLFF
TRBJ2-1,TRBV12-3/TRBV12-4,.,.,TGTGCCAGCAGTTTCAGGGTAGTCGATGAGCAGTTCTTC,CASSFRVVDEQFF
TRBJ1-5,TRBV5-4,.,.,TGTGCCCCTGAGGGGGATCGAAATCAGCCCCAGCATTTT,CAPEGDRNQPQHF
TRBJ1-5,TRBV5-8,.,.,TGTGCCAGCAGCTCCAGGGCGGGCAATCAGCCCCAGCATTTT,CASSSRAGNQPQHF
TRBJ2-7,TRBV12-3/TRBV12-4,.,.,TGTGCCAGCACCCCCCCGGGGACCTACGAGCAGTACTTC,CASTPPGTYEQYF